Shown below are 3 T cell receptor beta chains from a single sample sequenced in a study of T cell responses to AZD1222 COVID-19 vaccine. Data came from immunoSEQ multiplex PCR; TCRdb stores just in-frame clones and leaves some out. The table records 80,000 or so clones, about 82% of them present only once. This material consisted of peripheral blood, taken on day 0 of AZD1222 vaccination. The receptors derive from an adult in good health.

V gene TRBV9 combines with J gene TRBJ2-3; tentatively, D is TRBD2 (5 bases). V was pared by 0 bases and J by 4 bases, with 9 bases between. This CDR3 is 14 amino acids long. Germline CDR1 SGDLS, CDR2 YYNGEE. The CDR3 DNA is TGTGCCAGCAGCGTAGATGCTAGCCCAGATACGCAGTATTTT. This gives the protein CASSVDASPDTQYF.

CDR3 amino acids: CASSVEGGSYEQYF. The CDR3 nucleotides read TGTGCCAGCAGCGTCGAAGGGGGCTCCTACGAGCAGTACTTC. This chain uses TRBV9 with TRBJ2-7, with a weak D call TRBD1 (6 bases). Germline V CDR1 and CDR2: SGDLS, YYNGEE. The CDR3 runs to 14 residues. Trimming cost V 2 bases and J 0 bases, with 9 bases left between them.

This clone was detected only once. CDR3 amino acids: CASSEGQVSTDTQYF. DNA for the CDR3: TGCGCCAGCAGCGAAGGACAGGTTAGCACAGATACGCAGTATTTT. V gene TRBV5-1 combines with J gene TRBJ2-3, with 7 bases identical to TRBD1. Germline loops: CDR1 SGHRS, CDR2 YFSETQ. V shed 4 bases, J shed 0 bases, and the junction held 5 bases outside the gene matches. CDR3 length: 15 residues. Together with reference TRBV5-1 and TRBJ2-3, the CDR3 gives the full variable domain: KAGVTQTPRYLIKTRGQQVTLSCSPISGHRSVSWYQQTPGQGLQFLFEYFSETQRNKGNFPGRFSGRQFSNSRSEMNVSTLELGDSALYLCASSEGQVSTDTQYFGPGTRLTVL.